This T cell receptor (beta chain) is from a study of human T cells and chemical hapten exposure. In the study overall: It was small differences in pooled library volume that mainly caused per-sample TCR yields to vary.

As for time point: healthy volunteer bleed at 6 weeks. Before extraction, the whole blood was not fractionated, and total RNA was taken from it. Original handling: TCR counts had a median of 95,638 per sample and spanned about 23,224 to 750,000. TCRdb ran MiXCR on the RACE reads and lists one entry per CDR3 protein. For this entry, the V and J calls and clone size follow TCRdb and not the study's own pipeline. The top ten hold 1.5% of the sample, which has fewer than 85,000 distinct CDR3 sequences, 8.6% seen once. With V trimmed by 9 bases and J by 7 bases, 12 bases remained unmatched. The CDR3 sequence is 13 residues long.

This TCR derives from a male donor in good health. Some clones in this sample may be carry-over from other donors' samples. V is TRBV12-3 or TRBV12-4 and J is TRBJ2-7, with TRBD1 matching 7 bases. Sequencing was done on a sample of whole blood. This chain's CDR3 is CASTDRSRGEQYF. The CDR3 region has the DNA TGTGCCAGTACGGACAGGTCCCGTGGGGAGCAGTACTTC.